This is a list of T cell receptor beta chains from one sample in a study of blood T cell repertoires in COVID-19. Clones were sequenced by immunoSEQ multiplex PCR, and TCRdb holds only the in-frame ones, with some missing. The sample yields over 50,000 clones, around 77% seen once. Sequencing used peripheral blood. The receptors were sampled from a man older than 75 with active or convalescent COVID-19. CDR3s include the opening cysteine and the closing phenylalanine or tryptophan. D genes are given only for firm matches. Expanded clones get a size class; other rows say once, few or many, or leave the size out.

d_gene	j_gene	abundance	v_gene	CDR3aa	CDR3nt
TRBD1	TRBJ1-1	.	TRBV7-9	CASSRDRGGTEAFF	TGTGCCAGCAGCCGCGACAGGGGTGGTACTGAAGCTTTCTTT
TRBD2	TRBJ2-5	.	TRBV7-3	CASSLGGLAVETQYF	TGTGCCAGCAGCTTAGGGGGACTAGCTGTAGAGACCCAGTACTTC
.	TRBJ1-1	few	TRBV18	CASSPEQEGTEAFF	TGTGCCAGCTCACCCGAACAGGAAGGCACTGAAGCTTTCTTT
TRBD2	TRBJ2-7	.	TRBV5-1	CASSFSGGDYEQYF	TGCGCCAGCAGCTTTAGCGGGGGGGACTACGAGCAGTACTTC
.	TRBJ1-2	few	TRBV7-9	CASSPSIGGLGYGYTF	TGTGCCAGCAGCCCCTCAATTGGAGGGCTCGGCTATGGCTACACCTTC
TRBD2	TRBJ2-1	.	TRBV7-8	CASSPIAGGLYYEQFF	TGTGCCAGCAGCCCAATAGCGGGAGGACTATACTATGAGCAGTTCTTC
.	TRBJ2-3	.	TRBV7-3	CASSSVTDTQYF	TGTGCCAGCAGCTCGGTCACAGATACGCAGTATTTT
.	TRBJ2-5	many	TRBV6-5	CASRSTGQETQYF	TGTGCCAGCAGGTCGACAGGCCAAGAGACCCAGTACTTC
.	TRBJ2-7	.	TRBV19	CASSKDTPYEQYF	TGTGCCAGTAGTAAGGACACTCCCTACGAGCAGTACTTC
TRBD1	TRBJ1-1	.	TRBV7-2	CASSQQGENTEAFF	TGTGCCAGCAGCCAACAGGGGGAGAACACTGAAGCTTTCTTT
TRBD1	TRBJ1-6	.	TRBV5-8	CASSQDRGWPSPLHF	TGTGCCAGCAGCCAGGACAGGGGTTGGCCTTCACCCCTCCACTTT